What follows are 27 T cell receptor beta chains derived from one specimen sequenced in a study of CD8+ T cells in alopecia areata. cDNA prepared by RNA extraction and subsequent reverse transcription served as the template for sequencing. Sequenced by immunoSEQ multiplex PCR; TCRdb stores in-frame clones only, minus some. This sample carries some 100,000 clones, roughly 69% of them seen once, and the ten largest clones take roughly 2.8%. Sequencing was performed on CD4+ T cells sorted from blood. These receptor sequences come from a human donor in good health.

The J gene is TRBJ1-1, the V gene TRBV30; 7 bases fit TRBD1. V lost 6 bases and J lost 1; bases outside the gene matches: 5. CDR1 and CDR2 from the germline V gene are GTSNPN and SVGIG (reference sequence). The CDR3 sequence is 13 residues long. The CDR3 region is CACDRAKNTEAFF. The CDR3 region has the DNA TGTGCCTGTGACAGGGCTAAGAACACTGAAGCTTTCTTT. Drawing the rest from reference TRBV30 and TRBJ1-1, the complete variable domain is SQTIHQWPATLVQPVGSPLSLECTVEGTSNPNLYWYRQAAGRGLQLLFYSVGIGQISSEVPQNLSASRPQDRQFILSSKKLLLSDSGFYLCACDRAKNTEAFFGQGTRLTVV.

The CDR3 protein is CASSQGPAGNSYEQYF. The CDR3 DNA follows: TGTGCCAGCAGCCAAGGCCCTGCAGGAAACTCCTACGAGCAGTACTTC. The rearrangement links TRBV4-2 to TRBJ2-7, with unresolved D. CDR3 length: 16 amino acids. The V end was cut by 1 base, the J end by 0 bases, with 13 bases between. Germline CDR1 reads LGHNA; CDR2 reads YNFKEQ.

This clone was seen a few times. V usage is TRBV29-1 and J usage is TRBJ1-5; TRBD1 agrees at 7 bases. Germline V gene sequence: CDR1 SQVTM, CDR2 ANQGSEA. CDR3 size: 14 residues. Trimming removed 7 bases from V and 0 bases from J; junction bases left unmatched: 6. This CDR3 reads CSAQEGASNQPQHF. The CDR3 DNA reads TGCAGCGCACAGGAGGGGGCTAGCAATCAGCCCCAGCATTTT. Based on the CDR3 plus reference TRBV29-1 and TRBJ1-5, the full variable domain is SAVISQKPSRDICQRGTSLTIQCQVDSQVTMMFWYRQQPGQSLTLIATANQGSEATYESGFVIDKFPISRPNLTFSTLTVSNMSPEDSSIYLCSAQEGASNQPQHFGDGTRLSIL.

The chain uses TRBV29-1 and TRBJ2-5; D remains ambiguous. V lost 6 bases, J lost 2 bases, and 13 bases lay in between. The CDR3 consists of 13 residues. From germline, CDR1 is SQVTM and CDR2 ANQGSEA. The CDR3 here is CSVEPDAQETQYF. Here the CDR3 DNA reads TGCAGCGTCGAACCTGACGCTCAAGAGACCCAGTACTTC.

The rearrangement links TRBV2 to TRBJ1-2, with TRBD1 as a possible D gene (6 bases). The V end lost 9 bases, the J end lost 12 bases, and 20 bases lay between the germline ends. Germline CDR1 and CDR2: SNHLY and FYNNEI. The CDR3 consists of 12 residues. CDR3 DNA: TGTGCCAGTCGAGGGCAGGGGTGGCGCGACACCTTC. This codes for CASRGQGWRDTF.

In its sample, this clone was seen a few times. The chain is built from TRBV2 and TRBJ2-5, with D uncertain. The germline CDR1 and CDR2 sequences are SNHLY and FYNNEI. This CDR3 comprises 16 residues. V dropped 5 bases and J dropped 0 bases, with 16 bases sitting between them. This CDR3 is CASSQVARTYQETQYF. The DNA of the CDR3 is TGTGCCAGCAGTCAGGTCGCCAGAACGTACCAAGAGACCCAGTACTTC.

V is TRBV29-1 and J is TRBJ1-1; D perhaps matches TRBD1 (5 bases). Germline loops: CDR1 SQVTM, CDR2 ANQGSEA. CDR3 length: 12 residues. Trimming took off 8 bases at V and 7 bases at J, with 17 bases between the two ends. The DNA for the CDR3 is TGCAGCTGCAGGACCGCGGGGGGTGAAGCTTTCTTT. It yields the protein CSCRTAGGEAFF.

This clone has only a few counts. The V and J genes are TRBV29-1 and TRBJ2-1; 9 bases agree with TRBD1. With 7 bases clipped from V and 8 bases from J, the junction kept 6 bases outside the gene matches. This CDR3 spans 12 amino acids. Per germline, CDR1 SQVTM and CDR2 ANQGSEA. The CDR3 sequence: CSGGTGRDEQFF. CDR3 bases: TGCAGCGGCGGGACAGGGCGGGATGAGCAGTTCTTC.

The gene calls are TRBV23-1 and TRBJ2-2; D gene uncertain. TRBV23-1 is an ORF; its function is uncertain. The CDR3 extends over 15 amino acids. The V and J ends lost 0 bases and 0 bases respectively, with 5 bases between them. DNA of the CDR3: TGCGCCAGCAGTCAATCCGGACCGAACACCGGGGAGCTGTTTTTT. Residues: CASSQSGPNTGELFF.

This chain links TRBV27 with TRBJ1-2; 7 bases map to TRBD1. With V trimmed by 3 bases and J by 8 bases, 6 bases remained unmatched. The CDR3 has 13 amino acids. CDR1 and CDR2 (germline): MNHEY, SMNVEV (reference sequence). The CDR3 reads CASSLMRGQGYTF. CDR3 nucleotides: TGTGCCAGCAGTTTGATGAGGGGGCAAGGCTACACCTTC.

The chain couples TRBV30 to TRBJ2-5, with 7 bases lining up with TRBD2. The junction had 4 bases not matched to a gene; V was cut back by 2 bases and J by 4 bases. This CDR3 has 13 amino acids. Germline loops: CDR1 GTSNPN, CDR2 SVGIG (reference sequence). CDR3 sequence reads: CAWSYGTTETQYF. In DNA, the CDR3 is TGTGCCTGGAGTTACGGGACTACAGAGACCCAGTACTTC.

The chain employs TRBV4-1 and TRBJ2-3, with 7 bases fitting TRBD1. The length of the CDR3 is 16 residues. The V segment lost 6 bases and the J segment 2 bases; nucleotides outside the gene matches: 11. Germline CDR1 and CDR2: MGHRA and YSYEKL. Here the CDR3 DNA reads TGCGCCAGCAGAGAGATATACAGGGGAACCACAGATACGCAGTATTTT. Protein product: CASREIYRGTTDTQYF.

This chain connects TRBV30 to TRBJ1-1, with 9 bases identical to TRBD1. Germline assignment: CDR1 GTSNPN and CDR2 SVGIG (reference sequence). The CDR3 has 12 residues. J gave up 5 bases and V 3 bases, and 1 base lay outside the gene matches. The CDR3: CAWRGQGTEAFF. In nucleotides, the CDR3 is TGTGCCTGGAGGGGACAGGGAACTGAAGCTTTCTTT.

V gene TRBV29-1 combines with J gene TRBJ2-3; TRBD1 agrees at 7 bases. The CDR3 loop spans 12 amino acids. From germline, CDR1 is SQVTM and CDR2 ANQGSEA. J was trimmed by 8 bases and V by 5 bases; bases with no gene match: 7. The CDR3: CSVLRGRATQYF. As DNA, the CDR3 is TGCAGCGTTTTGAGGGGGCGGGCTACGCAGTATTTT.

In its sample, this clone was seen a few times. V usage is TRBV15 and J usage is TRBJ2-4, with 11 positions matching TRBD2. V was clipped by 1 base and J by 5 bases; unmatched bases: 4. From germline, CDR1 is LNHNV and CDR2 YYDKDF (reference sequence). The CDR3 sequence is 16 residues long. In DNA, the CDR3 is TGTGCCACCAGCAGAGTGAAGACTAGCGGGGAAAACATTCAGTACTTC. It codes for CATSRVKTSGENIQYF.

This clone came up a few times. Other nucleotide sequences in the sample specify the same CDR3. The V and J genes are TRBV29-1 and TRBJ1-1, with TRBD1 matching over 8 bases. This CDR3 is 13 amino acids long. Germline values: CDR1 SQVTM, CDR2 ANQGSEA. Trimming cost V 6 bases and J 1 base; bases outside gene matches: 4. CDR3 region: CSVDDRGNTEAFF. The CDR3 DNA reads TGCAGCGTAGATGACAGGGGGAACACTGAAGCTTTCTTT.

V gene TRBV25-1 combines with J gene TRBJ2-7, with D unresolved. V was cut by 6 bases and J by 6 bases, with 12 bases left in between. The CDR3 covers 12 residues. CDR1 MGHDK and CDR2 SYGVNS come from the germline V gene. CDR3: CASRVHGSEQYF. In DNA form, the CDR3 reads TGTGCCAGCAGAGTCCACGGCTCCGAGCAGTACTTC.

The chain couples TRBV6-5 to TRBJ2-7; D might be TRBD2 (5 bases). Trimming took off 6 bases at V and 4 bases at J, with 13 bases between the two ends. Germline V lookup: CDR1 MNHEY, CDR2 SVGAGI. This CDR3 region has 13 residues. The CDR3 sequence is CASSNGVGYEQYF. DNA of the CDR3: TGTGCCAGCAGCAACGGGGTTGGTTACGAGCAGTACTTC.

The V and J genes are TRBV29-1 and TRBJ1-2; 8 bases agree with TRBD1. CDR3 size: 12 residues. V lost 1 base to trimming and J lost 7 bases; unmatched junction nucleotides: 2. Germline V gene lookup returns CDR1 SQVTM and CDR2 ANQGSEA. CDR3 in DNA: TGCAGCGTTGAAGTAGGGACAGGTGGCTACACCTTC. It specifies CSVEVGTGGYTF.

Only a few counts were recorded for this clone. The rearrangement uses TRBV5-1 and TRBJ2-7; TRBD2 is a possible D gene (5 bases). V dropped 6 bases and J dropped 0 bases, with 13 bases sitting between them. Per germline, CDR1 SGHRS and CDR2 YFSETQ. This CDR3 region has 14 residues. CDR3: CASIEGPSSYEQYF. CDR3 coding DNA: TGCGCCAGCATTGAGGGCCCTAGCTCCTACGAGCAGTACTTC.

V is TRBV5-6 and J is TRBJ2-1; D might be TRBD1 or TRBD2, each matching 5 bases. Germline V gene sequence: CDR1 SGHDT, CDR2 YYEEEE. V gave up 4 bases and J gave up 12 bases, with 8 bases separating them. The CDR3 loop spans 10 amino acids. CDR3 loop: CASSGGMQFF. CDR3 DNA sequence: TGTGCCAGCAGCGGGGGTATGCAGTTCTTC.

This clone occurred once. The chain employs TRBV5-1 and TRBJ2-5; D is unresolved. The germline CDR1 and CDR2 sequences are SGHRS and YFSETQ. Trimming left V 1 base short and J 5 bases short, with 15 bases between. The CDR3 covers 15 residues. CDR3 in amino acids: CASSLIPGAWETQYF. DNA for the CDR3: TGCGCCAGCAGCTTGATTCCGGGCGCTTGGGAGACCCAGTACTTC.

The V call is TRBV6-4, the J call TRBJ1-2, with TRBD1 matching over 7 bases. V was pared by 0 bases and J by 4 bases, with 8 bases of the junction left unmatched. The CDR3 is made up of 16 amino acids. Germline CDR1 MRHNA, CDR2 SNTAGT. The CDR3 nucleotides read TGTGCCAGCAGTGACTCATCCGCGACAGGGCCCTATGGCTACACCTTC. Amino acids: CASSDSSATGPYGYTF.

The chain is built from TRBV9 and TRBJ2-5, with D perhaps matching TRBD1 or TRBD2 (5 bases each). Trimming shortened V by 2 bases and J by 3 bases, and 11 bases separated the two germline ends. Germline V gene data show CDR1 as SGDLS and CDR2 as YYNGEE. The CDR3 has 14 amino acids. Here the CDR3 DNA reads TGTGCCAGCAGCGTGGGGGACGGGAAAGAGACCCAGTACTTC. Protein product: CASSVGDGKETQYF. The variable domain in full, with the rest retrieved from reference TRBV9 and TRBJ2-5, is DSGVTQTPKHLITATGQRVTLRCSPRSGDLSVYWYQQSLDQGLQFLIQYYNGEERAKGNILERFSAQQFPDLHSELNLSSLELGDSALYFCASSVGDGKETQYFGPGTRLLVL.

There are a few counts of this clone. The CDR3: CASSRNVVNTEAFF. The CDR3 DNA is TGTGCCAGCAGCCGAAACGTGGTGAACACTGAAGCTTTCTTT. The V and J genes are TRBV14 and TRBJ1-1; the D is unclear. The CDR3 runs 14 residues. The V end lost 4 bases, the J end lost 0 bases, and 9 bases lay between the germline ends. Germline assignment: CDR1 SGHDN and CDR2 FVKESK.

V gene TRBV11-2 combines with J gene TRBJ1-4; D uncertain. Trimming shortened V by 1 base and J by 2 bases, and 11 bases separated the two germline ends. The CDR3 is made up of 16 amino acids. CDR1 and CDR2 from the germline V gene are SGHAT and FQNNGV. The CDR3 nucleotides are TGTGCCAGCAGCTTAGTTACGGGGTCCACTAATGAAAAACTGTTTTTT. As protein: CASSLVTGSTNEKLFF.

The CDR3 sequence is CASSLRYREKLFF. The CDR3 DNA is TGTGCCAGCAGCCTCCGTTACAGGGAAAAACTGTTTTTT. This chain links TRBV7-2 with TRBJ1-4, with D perhaps matching TRBD1 (5 bases). The CDR3 spans 13 residues. Germline CDR1 and CDR2: SGHTA and FQGNSA. Trimming removed 5 bases at V and 8 bases at J, with 12 bases between.